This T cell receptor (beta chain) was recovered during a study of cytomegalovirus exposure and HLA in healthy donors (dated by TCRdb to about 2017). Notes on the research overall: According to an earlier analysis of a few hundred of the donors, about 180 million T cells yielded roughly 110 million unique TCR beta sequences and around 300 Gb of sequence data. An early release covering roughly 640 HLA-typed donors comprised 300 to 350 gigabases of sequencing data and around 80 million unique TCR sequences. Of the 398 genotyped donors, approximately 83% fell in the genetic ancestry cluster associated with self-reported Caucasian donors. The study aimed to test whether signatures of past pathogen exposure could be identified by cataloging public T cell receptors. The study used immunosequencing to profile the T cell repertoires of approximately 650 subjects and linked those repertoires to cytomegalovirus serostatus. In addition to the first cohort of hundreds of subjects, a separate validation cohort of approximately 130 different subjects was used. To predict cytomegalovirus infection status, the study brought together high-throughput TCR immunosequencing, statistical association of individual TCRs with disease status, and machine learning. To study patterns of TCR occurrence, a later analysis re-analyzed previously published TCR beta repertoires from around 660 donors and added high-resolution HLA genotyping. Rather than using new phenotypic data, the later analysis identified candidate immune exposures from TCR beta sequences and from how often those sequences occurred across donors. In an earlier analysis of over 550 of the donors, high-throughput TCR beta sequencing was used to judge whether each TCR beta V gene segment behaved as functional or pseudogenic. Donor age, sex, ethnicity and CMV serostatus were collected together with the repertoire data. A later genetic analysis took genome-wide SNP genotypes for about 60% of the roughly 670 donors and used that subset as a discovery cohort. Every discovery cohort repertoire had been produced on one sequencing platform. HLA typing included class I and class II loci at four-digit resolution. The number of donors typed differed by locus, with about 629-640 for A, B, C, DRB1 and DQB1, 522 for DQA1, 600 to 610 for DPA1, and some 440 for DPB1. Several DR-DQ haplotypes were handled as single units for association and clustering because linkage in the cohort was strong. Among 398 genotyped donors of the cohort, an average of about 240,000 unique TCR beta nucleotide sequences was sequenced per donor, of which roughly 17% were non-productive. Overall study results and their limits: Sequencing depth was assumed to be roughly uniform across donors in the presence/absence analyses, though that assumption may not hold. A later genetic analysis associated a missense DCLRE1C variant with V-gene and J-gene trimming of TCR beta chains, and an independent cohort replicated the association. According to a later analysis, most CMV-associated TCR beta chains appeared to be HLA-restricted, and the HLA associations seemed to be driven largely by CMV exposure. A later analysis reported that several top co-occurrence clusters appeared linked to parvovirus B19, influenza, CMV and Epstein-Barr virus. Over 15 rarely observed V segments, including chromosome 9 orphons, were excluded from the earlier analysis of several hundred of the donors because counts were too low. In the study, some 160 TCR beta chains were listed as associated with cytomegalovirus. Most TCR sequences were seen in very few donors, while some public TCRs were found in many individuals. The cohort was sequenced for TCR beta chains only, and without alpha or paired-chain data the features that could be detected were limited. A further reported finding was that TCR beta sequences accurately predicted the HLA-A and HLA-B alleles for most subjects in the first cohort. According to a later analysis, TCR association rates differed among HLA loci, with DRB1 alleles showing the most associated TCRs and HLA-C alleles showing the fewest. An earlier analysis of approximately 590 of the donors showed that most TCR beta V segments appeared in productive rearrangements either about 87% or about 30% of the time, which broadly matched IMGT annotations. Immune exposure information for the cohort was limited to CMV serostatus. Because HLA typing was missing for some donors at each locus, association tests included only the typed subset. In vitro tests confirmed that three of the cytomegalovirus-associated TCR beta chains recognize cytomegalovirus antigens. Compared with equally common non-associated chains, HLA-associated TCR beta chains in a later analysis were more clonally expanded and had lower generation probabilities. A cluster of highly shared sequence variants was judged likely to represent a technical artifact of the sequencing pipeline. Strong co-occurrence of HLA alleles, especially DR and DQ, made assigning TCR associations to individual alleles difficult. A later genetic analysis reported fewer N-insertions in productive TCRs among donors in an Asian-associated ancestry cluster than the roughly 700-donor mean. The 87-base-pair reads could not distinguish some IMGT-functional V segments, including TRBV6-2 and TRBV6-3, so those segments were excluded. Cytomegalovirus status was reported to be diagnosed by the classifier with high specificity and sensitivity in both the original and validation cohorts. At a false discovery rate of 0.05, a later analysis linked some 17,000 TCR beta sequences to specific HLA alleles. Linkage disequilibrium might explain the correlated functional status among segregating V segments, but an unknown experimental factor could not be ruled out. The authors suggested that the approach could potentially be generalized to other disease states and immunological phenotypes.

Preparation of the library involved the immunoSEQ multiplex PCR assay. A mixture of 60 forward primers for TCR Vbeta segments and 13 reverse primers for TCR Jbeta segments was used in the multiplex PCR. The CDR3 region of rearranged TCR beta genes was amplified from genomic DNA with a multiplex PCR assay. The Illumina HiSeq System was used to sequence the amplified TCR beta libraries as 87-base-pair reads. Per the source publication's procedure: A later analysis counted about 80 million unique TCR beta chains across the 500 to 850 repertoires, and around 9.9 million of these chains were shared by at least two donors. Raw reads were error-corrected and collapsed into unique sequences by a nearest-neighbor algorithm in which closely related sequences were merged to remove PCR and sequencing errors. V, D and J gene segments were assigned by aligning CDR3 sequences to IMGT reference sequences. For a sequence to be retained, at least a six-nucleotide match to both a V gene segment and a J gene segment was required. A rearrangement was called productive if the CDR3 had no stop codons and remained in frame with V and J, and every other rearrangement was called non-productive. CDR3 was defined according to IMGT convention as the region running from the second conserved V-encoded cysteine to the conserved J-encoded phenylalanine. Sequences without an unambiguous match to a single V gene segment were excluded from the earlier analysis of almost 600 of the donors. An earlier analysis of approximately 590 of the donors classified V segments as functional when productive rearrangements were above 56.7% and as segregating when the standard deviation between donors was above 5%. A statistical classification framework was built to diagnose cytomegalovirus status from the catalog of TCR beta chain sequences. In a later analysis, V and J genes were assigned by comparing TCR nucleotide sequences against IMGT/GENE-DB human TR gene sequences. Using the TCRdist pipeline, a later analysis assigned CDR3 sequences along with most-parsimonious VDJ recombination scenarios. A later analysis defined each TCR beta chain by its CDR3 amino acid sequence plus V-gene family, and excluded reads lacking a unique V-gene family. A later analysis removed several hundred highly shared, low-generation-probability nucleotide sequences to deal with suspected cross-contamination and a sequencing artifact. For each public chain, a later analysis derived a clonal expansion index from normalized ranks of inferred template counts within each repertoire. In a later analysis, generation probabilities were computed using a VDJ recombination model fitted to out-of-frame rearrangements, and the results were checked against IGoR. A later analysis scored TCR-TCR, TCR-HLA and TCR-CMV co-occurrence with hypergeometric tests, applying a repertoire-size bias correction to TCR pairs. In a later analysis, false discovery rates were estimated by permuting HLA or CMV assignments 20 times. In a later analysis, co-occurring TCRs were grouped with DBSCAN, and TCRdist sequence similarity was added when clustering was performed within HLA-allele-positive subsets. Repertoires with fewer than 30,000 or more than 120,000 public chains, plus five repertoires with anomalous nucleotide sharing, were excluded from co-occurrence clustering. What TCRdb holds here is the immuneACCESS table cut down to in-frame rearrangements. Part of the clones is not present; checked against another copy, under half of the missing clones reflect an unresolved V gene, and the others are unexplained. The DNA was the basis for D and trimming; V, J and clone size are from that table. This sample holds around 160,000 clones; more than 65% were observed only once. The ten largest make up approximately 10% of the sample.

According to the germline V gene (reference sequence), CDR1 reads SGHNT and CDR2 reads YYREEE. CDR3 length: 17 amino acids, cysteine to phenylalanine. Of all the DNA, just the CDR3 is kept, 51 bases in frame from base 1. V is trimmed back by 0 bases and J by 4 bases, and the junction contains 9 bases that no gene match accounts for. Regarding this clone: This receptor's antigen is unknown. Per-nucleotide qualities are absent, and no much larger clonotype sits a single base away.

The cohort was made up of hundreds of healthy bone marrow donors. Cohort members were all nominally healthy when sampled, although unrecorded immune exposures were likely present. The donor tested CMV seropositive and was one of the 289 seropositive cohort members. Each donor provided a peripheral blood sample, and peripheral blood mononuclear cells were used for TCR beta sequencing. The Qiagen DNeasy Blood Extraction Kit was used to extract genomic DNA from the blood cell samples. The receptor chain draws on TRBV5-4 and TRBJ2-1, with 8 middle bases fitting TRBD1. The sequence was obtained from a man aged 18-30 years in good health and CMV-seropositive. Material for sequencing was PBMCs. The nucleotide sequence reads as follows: TGTGCCAGCAGCTTGGATTTAGGACAGGGTGGATACAATGAGCAGTTCTTC. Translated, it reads CASSLDLGQGGYNEQFF.